These T cell receptor beta chains were read from a single sample in a study of T-cell reconstitution after alpha-beta-depleted transplantation in children. TCRdb redid the calling of the PCR reads with MiXCR, one entry per CDR3 protein. Here the sample spans 900,000 or so distinct CDR3 sequences, approximately 15% being singletons. Here the sequenced sample was PBMCs, mostly from graft donor cells, taken 360 days after TCRalphabeta/CD19-depleted stem cell transplant. These receptors were collected from a male patient under 18 who had a stem cell transplant for acute lymphoblastic leukemia, so the T cells may come from the graft donor. Both conserved end residues are trimmed from each CDR3. The order of the fields is V gene, J gene, CDR3 protein.

TRBV10-3,TRBJ2-5,AISASREGRGRGETQY
TRBV20-1,TRBJ2-3,SASPGTRYTDTQY
TRBV4-1,TRBJ2-7,ASSLGLGRYEQY
TRBV12-3/TRBV12-4,TRBJ2-7,ASSLAREAYEQY
TRBV6-4,TRBJ1-1,ASSEKGEGTEAF
TRBV29-1,TRBJ2-2,SVAVLAPGKLF
TRBV4-1,TRBJ2-3,ASSHAGGEGSDTQY
TRBV6-2/TRBV6-3,TRBJ1-2,ASSYWGGGESGYT
TRBV12-3/TRBV12-4,TRBJ1-1,ATYRVLGTEAF
TRBV3-1,TRBJ2-5,ASSQVLPQTQY
TRBV20-1,TRBJ2-7,SARADRGPGQY
TRBV29-1,TRBJ2-2,SVGHTGELF
TRBV12-3/TRBV12-4,TRBJ2-3,ASSLLRITDTQY
TRBV19,TRBJ2-5,ASSIPSGAKTQY
TRBV5-1,TRBJ2-2,ASSSLAINTGELF
TRBV19,TRBJ2-1,ASQNRARKTSYNEQF
TRBV29-1,TRBJ2-5,SATLTSGRQETQY
TRBV15,TRBJ1-5,ATSETGRHSNQPQH
TRBV27,TRBJ2-2,ASSSLLAVGTGELF
TRBV11-1,TRBJ2-7,ASSPLWGSSESTYEQY
TRBV12-3/TRBV12-4,TRBJ2-7,ASSLASAGTYEQY
TRBV29-1,TRBJ1-1,SAPGRLNTEAF
TRBV6-2/TRBV6-3,TRBJ1-6,ASSYGGRPEPLH
TRBV6-5,TRBJ2-1,ASSYALAGGINEQF
TRBV27,TRBJ2-1,ASSLLRGGGQGRSGSAPTEQF
TRBV7-1,TRBJ2-2,ASSSHRLAGGNGGGELF
TRBV24-1,TRBJ2-2,ATSDPGQGPTGELF
TRBV5-1,TRBJ1-3,ASSLSGSPGNTIY
TRBV11-2,TRBJ1-6,ASSLASGGPHSPLH
TRBV25-1,TRBJ1-1,ASSETRAGTEAF
TRBV20-1,TRBJ2-2,SARKVAENTGELF
TRBV20-1,TRBJ1-5,SARPRRGRFVQPQH
TRBV13,TRBJ1-1,ASSFSDSPFRAF
TRBV4-1,TRBJ2-4,ASSSRPQREFDAKNIQY
TRBV2,TRBJ2-1,ASSYRDYNEQF
TRBV24-1,TRBJ1-1,ATGRPGSLPMNTEAF
TRBV18,TRBJ2-1,ASSPPSPPGGRFKYNEQF
TRBV7-2,TRBJ2-3,ASSRDRVPTDTQY